This T cell receptor (beta chain) was captured in a study of T cell responses to AZD1222 COVID-19 vaccine. General study findings and limits: In a largely white British group with more females than males, clonal diversity was possibly underestimated. Just 6 or 7 AZD1222 recipients were seropositive at baseline. Across the whole spike, CD4 TCRs peaked at regions 160-218 and 743-854.

Here immunoSEQ multiplex PCR was the method, and the copy in TCRdb shows in-frame clones only, minus some. There are some 90,000 clones in the sample; approximately 88% occur only once, and 15% to 20% lies in the top ten. This CDR3 has 16 residues. The V gene's germline CDR1 is MGHRA and CDR2 YSYEKL. V was pared by 5 bases and J by 2 bases, with 10 bases of the junction left unmatched. In regard to this clone: No antigen is known for it.

This specimen consisted of peripheral blood, obtained on day 0 of AZD1222 vaccination. The clonotype was recovered from an adult in good health. The chain recombines TRBV4-1 with TRBJ2-3; TRBD1 matches at 7 bases. CDR3 in DNA: TGCGCCAGCAGCTTGCTGGGACAGATTGTCACAGATACGCAGTATTTT. Its translation is CASSLLGQIVTDTQYF.